Detailed here is one T cell receptor (beta chain). Antigen unknown. Samples came from axillary lymph nodes draining the breast cancer. CDR1 is LNHNV, CDR2 YYDKDF, per germline (reference sequence). The J segment lost 7 bases and the V segment lost 2 bases, leaving 11 bases of the junction unmatched. CDR3 length equals 16 residues. MiXCR, run by TCRdb on the multiplex PCR reads, gives a single entry per CDR3 protein. The sample holds approximately 300,000 distinct CDR3 sequences, about 30% seen once. These data belong to a study of breast tumors, draining lymph nodes, adjacent tissues. Study observations and caveats: The lymph node origin of tumor T cells was framed as consistent with a hypothesis, not demonstrated. Tumor repertoires ranked between lymph nodes and nontumor tissue in diversity, with V and J gene preferences.

V usage is TRBV15 and J usage is TRBJ2-7, with 10 bases fitting TRBD2. The receptor was derived from a female donor with breast cancer. Some clones in this sample may be carry-over from other donors' samples. Specimen: axillary lymph node tissue. Here the CDR3 reads CATSRWGTSEQYEQYF. Here the CDR3 DNA reads TGTGCCACCAGCAGATGGGGGACTAGCGAGCAATATGAGCAGTACTTC.